These T cell receptor beta chains were read from a single sample in a study of blood T cell repertoires in COVID-19. Sequencing used immunoSEQ multiplex PCR; TCRdb keeps in-frame clones, though not all of them. The sample records about 120,000 clones, roughly 85% being singletons. The sequencing sample was made of peripheral blood. The receptors were sampled from an elderly man with acute or convalescent COVID-19. Each CDR3 is given with its conserved first and last residue. D genes are given only for firm matches. Not every row has a clone size; where given, it reads once, few, many or a size class.

CDR3nt: TGTGCCAGCTCACCGACAGGGGGACCGACCTACGAGCAGTACTTC
CDR3aa: CASSPTGGPTYEQYF
v_gene: TRBV18
j_gene: TRBJ2-7
d_gene: TRBD1
abundance: .

CDR3nt: TGTGCCAGCAGCTTGGGAGGTTCTAGCGGGTCCTACGAGCAGTACTTC
CDR3aa: CASSLGGSSGSYEQYF
v_gene: TRBV5-4
j_gene: TRBJ2-7
d_gene: TRBD2
abundance: .

CDR3nt: TGCGCCAGCGAGTCCCTAGCGGGGGACTCCTACAATGAGCAGTTCTTC
CDR3aa: CASESLAGDSYNEQFF
v_gene: TRBV10-2
j_gene: TRBJ2-1
d_gene: TRBD2
abundance: .

CDR3nt: TGTGCCAGCAGGAGACAGGTAGGGTCCTACGAGCAGTACTTC
CDR3aa: CASRRQVGSYEQYF
v_gene: TRBV27
j_gene: TRBJ2-7
d_gene: .
abundance: .

CDR3nt: TGTGCCAGCAGCCGGGGACTAGGAGGGGAGACCCAGTACTTC
CDR3aa: CASSRGLGGETQYF
v_gene: TRBV3-1/TRBV3-2
j_gene: TRBJ2-5
d_gene: TRBD2
abundance: .

CDR3nt: TGTGCCACCAGTGAAGGTTTGAGCGGGAGATTTAGATATTTT
CDR3aa: CATSEGLSGRFRYF
v_gene: TRBV24-1
j_gene: TRBJ2-3
d_gene: TRBD2
abundance: .

CDR3nt: TGTGCCAGCAGCCCCGTCGCGGGCAGGAACTATGGCTACACCTTC
CDR3aa: CASSPVAGRNYGYTF
v_gene: TRBV5-8
j_gene: TRBJ1-2
d_gene: .
abundance: .

CDR3nt: TGCGCCAGCAGCTCGGGACTAGCGAACACCGGGGAGCTGTTTTTT
CDR3aa: CASSSGLANTGELFF
v_gene: TRBV5-1
j_gene: TRBJ2-2
d_gene: TRBD2
abundance: .

CDR3nt: TGTGCCAGCAGCTTAAGCGGGACCAGGAGCTCCTACAATGAGCAGTTCTTC
CDR3aa: CASSLSGTRSSYNEQFF
v_gene: TRBV11-2
j_gene: TRBJ2-1
d_gene: TRBD2
abundance: once

CDR3nt: TGCGCCAGCAGCTTGAGGACAGGGGAAGGCACCGGGGAGCTGTTTTTT
CDR3aa: CASSLRTGEGTGELFF
v_gene: TRBV5-1
j_gene: TRBJ2-2
d_gene: TRBD1
abundance: .

CDR3nt: TGTGCCAGCAGCTTCCAGAAGTACGAGCAGTACTTC
CDR3aa: CASSFQKYEQYF
v_gene: TRBV7-2
j_gene: TRBJ2-7
d_gene: .
abundance: .

CDR3nt: TGTGCCAGCAGTCCTCGCGCGGGGCCCTACGAGCAGTACTTC
CDR3aa: CASSPRAGPYEQYF
v_gene: TRBV6-5
j_gene: TRBJ2-7
d_gene: .
abundance: .

CDR3nt: TGTGCCAGCAGTGAAGGGGACAGCCGTCCGGAGCAGTACTTC
CDR3aa: CASSEGDSRPEQYF
v_gene: TRBV6-1
j_gene: TRBJ2-7
d_gene: TRBD1
abundance: .

CDR3nt: TGTGCCAGCTCACCACTTCCGGGACTAGCGGGAGGCGAGCAGTACTTC
CDR3aa: CASSPLPGLAGGEQYF
v_gene: TRBV18
j_gene: TRBJ2-7
d_gene: TRBD2
abundance: .

CDR3nt: TGTGCCAGTACCGAACAAAGCGGGCGGAACAATCAGCCCCAGCATTTT
CDR3aa: CASTEQSGRNNQPQHF
v_gene: TRBV19
j_gene: TRBJ1-5
d_gene: .
abundance: .

CDR3nt: TGTGCCAGCAGACAATTCGGACAGGGGGATGAAAAACTGTTTTTT
CDR3aa: CASRQFGQGDEKLFF
v_gene: TRBV3-1/TRBV3-2
j_gene: TRBJ1-4
d_gene: TRBD1
abundance: .

CDR3nt: TGCAGCGTTGAGGCAAACTATGGCTACACCTTC
CDR3aa: CSVEANYGYTF
v_gene: TRBV29-1
j_gene: TRBJ1-2
d_gene: .
abundance: .

CDR3nt: TGCAGCTCGGACAGGGGGACTGAAGCTTTCTTT
CDR3aa: CSSDRGTEAFF
v_gene: TRBV29-1
j_gene: TRBJ1-1
d_gene: TRBD1
abundance: .

CDR3nt: TGTGCCAGCAGTGAAGACGGAGGAGGGTTTTTTCGAGGCTACACCTTC
CDR3aa: CASSEDGGGFFRGYTF
v_gene: TRBV6-1
j_gene: TRBJ1-2
d_gene: .
abundance: .

CDR3nt: TGTGCCAGCATGGGCAGGGAGGGCCCAAACTATGGCTACACCTTC
CDR3aa: CASMGREGPNYGYTF
v_gene: TRBV27
j_gene: TRBJ1-2
d_gene: .
abundance: .

CDR3nt: TGTGCCAGCATCGGTCACTTAAACACCGGGGAGCTGTTTTTT
CDR3aa: CASIGHLNTGELFF
v_gene: TRBV2
j_gene: TRBJ2-2
d_gene: .
abundance: once

CDR3nt: TGTGCCAGCTCACGCGGGACAGCTAATGAAAAACTGTTTTTT
CDR3aa: CASSRGTANEKLFF
v_gene: TRBV18
j_gene: TRBJ1-4
d_gene: TRBD1
abundance: .

CDR3nt: TGCGCCAGCAGCCATGAGATGAACACTGAAGCTTTCTTT
CDR3aa: CASSHEMNTEAFF
v_gene: TRBV4-1
j_gene: TRBJ1-1
d_gene: .
abundance: once

CDR3nt: TGTGCCAGCAGTTTGCTGCCGGGAAATCAGGAGACCCAGTACTTC
CDR3aa: CASSLLPGNQETQYF
v_gene: TRBV28
j_gene: TRBJ2-5
d_gene: .
abundance: .

CDR3nt: TGTGCCGTTTCGTGGAGGGGCAATGGCTACACCTTC
CDR3aa: CAVSWRGNGYTF
v_gene: TRBV19
j_gene: TRBJ1-2
d_gene: .
abundance: .

CDR3nt: TGTGCCAGCGCCAACAGGGCTGGGAGAGAGCAGTACTTC
CDR3aa: CASANRAGREQYF
v_gene: TRBV19
j_gene: TRBJ2-7
d_gene: .
abundance: .

CDR3nt: TGTGCCAGCAGCCGACGGGAGGTGCGTCAGACTGAAGCTTTCTTT
CDR3aa: CASSRREVRQTEAFF
v_gene: TRBV3-1/TRBV3-2
j_gene: TRBJ1-1
d_gene: .
abundance: .

CDR3nt: TGCGCCAGCAGTTCCCTCAGGGGGCCCGGAACTGAAGCTTTCTTT
CDR3aa: CASSSLRGPGTEAFF
v_gene: TRBV10-1
j_gene: TRBJ1-1
d_gene: TRBD1
abundance: .

CDR3nt: TGTGCCAGCAGTTTTGTGGGTTCGGGGCCCCAGCATTTT
CDR3aa: CASSFVGSGPQHF
v_gene: TRBV6-5
j_gene: TRBJ1-5
d_gene: .
abundance: .

CDR3nt: TGTGCCAGCAGCTTAGGGACTGGCGACGGGGAGCTGTTTTTT
CDR3aa: CASSLGTGDGELFF
v_gene: TRBV13
j_gene: TRBJ2-2
d_gene: .
abundance: .

CDR3nt: TGTGCCAGCTCACCGAGTACAGACCCGCTGTTTTTT
CDR3aa: CASSPSTDPLFF
v_gene: TRBV18
j_gene: TRBJ1-4
d_gene: .
abundance: .

CDR3nt: TGTGCCAGCAGCACTTCCTACAATGAGCAGTTCTTC
CDR3aa: CASSTSYNEQFF
v_gene: TRBV11-2
j_gene: TRBJ2-1
d_gene: .
abundance: .

CDR3nt: TGTGCCAGCAGGTCGACGGACAGGGGATTCTATGGCTACACCTTC
CDR3aa: CASRSTDRGFYGYTF
v_gene: TRBV6-5
j_gene: TRBJ1-2
d_gene: TRBD1
abundance: .

CDR3nt: TGTGCCAGTAGTATTCTTCCCACTAGCGGGGGGAGATGGGAGACCCAGTACTTC
CDR3aa: CASSILPTSGGRWETQYF
v_gene: TRBV19
j_gene: TRBJ2-5
d_gene: TRBD2
abundance: .

CDR3nt: TGTGCCATCAGTGCGCGACAGGGAATGACAGATACGCAGTATTTT
CDR3aa: CAISARQGMTDTQYF
v_gene: TRBV10-3
j_gene: TRBJ2-3
d_gene: TRBD1
abundance: once

CDR3nt: TGTGCCAGCAGTATCGAGGGGGCCGGGGTCGTTTCTAACTATGGCTACACCTTC
CDR3aa: CASSIEGAGVVSNYGYTF
v_gene: TRBV13
j_gene: TRBJ1-2
d_gene: TRBD1
abundance: .

CDR3nt: TGTGCCACCACCCCGGGAGTCGGGACAGTCTTCACCGGGGAGCTGTTTTTT
CDR3aa: CATTPGVGTVFTGELFF
v_gene: TRBV15
j_gene: TRBJ2-2
d_gene: .
abundance: .

CDR3nt: TGCGCCAGCAGCCCAGGACAGGGAAGTGAAAAACTGTTTTTT
CDR3aa: CASSPGQGSEKLFF
v_gene: TRBV4-3
j_gene: TRBJ1-4
d_gene: TRBD1
abundance: .

CDR3nt: TGTGCCAGCACTCCCGCAACAGCGAACACTGAAGCTTTCTTT
CDR3aa: CASTPATANTEAFF
v_gene: TRBV2
j_gene: TRBJ1-1
d_gene: .
abundance: .

CDR3nt: TGTGCCAGCAGCTTAGATCGGGGGGATACGCAGTATTTT
CDR3aa: CASSLDRGDTQYF
v_gene: TRBV11-2
j_gene: TRBJ2-3
d_gene: .
abundance: once

CDR3nt: TGTGCCATCAGTGAAGACCGAACTAACTACAATGAGCAGTTCTTC
CDR3aa: CAISEDRTNYNEQFF
v_gene: TRBV10-3
j_gene: TRBJ2-1
d_gene: .
abundance: .

CDR3nt: TGTGCCAGCAGTTACTCGACAGGGGGCCGCTACACCTTC
CDR3aa: CASSYSTGGRYTF
v_gene: TRBV6-5
j_gene: TRBJ1-2
d_gene: TRBD1
abundance: .

CDR3nt: TGTGCCAGCAGCGTAGCACCGGGGGATCAGAGTTCACCCCTCCACTTT
CDR3aa: CASSVAPGDQSSPLHF
v_gene: TRBV9
j_gene: TRBJ1-6
d_gene: .
abundance: .

CDR3nt: TGTGCCAGCAGTTTAGCCCGTATCGGACTCTCGGACTCCTACGAGCAGTACTTC
CDR3aa: CASSLARIGLSDSYEQYF
v_gene: TRBV28
j_gene: TRBJ2-7
d_gene: .
abundance: .

CDR3nt: TGTGCCACCAGTGATTCGACCCGGGACAGGGCCGGGGAGACCCAGTACTTC
CDR3aa: CATSDSTRDRAGETQYF
v_gene: TRBV24-1
j_gene: TRBJ2-5
d_gene: TRBD1
abundance: once

CDR3nt: TGTGCCAGCTCCCAACAGGGGTCCTATGGCTACACCTTC
CDR3aa: CASSQQGSYGYTF
v_gene: TRBV18
j_gene: TRBJ1-2
d_gene: TRBD1
abundance: .

CDR3nt: TGTGCCAGCAGCCAAGTCGACAGGGCGGGATATGGCTACACCTTC
CDR3aa: CASSQVDRAGYGYTF
v_gene: TRBV14
j_gene: TRBJ1-2
d_gene: TRBD1
abundance: .

CDR3nt: TGTGCCAGCAGCCCGGGACTAGCGGACACCGGGGAGCTGTTTTTT
CDR3aa: CASSPGLADTGELFF
v_gene: TRBV7-9
j_gene: TRBJ2-2
d_gene: TRBD2
abundance: .

CDR3nt: TGTGCCAGCAGCTTAGTACGCCGGGGCTCTGGAAACACCATATATTTT
CDR3aa: CASSLVRRGSGNTIYF
v_gene: TRBV11-2
j_gene: TRBJ1-3
d_gene: .
abundance: few